This is a list of T cell receptor beta chains from one sample in a study of blood T cell repertoires in COVID-19. Sequenced by immunoSEQ multiplex PCR; TCRdb stores in-frame clones only, minus some. Of about 33,000 clones in the sample, around 90% were seen once. The sample comprised peripheral blood. The origin of the receptors is a man aged 70-80 years with acute or convalescent COVID-19. The CDR3 runs from the conserved cysteine through the conserved F or W. A D gene is named only where the DNA matches it firmly. Clone size is not always given. Where it is, it says once, few, many or a class for expanded clones.

D: .
size: .
V: TRBV4-3
J: TRBJ2-2
DNA: TGCGCCAGCAGCCAAGAGGGTTACCAGGGGTTTACCGGGGAGCTGTTTTTT
CDR3: CASSQEGYQGFTGELFF

D: TRBD2
size: .
V: TRBV19
J: TRBJ2-7
DNA: TGTGCCAGTGGACTAGCGGAAGCCTACGAGCAGTACTTC
CDR3: CASGLAEAYEQYF

D: TRBD1
size: .
V: TRBV5-4
J: TRBJ2-2
DNA: TGTGCCAGCAGCCGGGACAGGGGAAGCGCCGGGGAGCTGTTTTTT
CDR3: CASSRDRGSAGELFF

D: TRBD1
size: .
V: TRBV5-4
J: TRBJ2-6
DNA: TGTGCCAGCAGCTCCACGGGCAGGGGGTCCAACGTCCTGACTTTC
CDR3: CASSSTGRGSNVLTF

D: .
size: .
V: TRBV18
J: TRBJ1-6
DNA: TGTGCCAGCTCTGCCGATCAGGGTGATAATTCACCCCTCCACTTT
CDR3: CASSADQGDNSPLHF

D: .
size: .
V: TRBV18
J: TRBJ2-7
DNA: TGTGCCAGCTCACCTGCCGGAGACAGCTCCTACGAGCAGTACTTC
CDR3: CASSPAGDSSYEQYF

D: .
size: few
V: TRBV7-9
J: TRBJ1-1
DNA: TGTGCCAGCAGCCTAGACGCAGGGGCTGAAGCTTTCTTT
CDR3: CASSLDAGAEAFF

D: .
size: .
V: TRBV10-1
J: TRBJ1-4
DNA: TGCGCCAGCAGTGAAGGAGTGGTGCGGACTAATGAAAAACTGTTTTTT
CDR3: CASSEGVVRTNEKLFF

D: .
size: .
V: TRBV30
J: TRBJ1-5
DNA: TGTGCCTGGAGTACAGGGCATCAGCCCCAGCATTTT
CDR3: CAWSTGHQPQHF

D: TRBD2
size: few
V: TRBV3-1/TRBV3-2
J: TRBJ2-5
DNA: TGTGCCAGCAGCCAGCCGGGGGGGGGCCAAGAGACCCAGTACTTC
CDR3: CASSQPGGGQETQYF

D: .
size: .
V: TRBV6-1
J: TRBJ1-1
DNA: TGTGCCAGCAGTGAACGGACTGAAGCTTTCTTT
CDR3: CASSERTEAFF

D: .
size: .
V: TRBV19
J: TRBJ1-2
DNA: TGTGCCAGTAGTTATATTAGTGCAGGGGCTAACTATGGCTACACCTTC
CDR3: CASSYISAGANYGYTF

D: .
size: .
V: TRBV30
J: TRBJ1-2
DNA: TGTGCCTGGAGTCCCAGTCAGACTAACTATGGCTACACCTTC
CDR3: CAWSPSQTNYGYTF

D: .
size: .
V: TRBV28
J: TRBJ1-2
DNA: TGTGCCAGCAGTCCGGGGGGCTATGGCTACACCTTC
CDR3: CASSPGGYGYTF

D: .
size: .
V: TRBV5-1
J: TRBJ2-1
DNA: TGCGCCAGCAAAGAGGAACCCAGTGGGAATGAGCAGTTCTTC
CDR3: CASKEEPSGNEQFF

D: .
size: .
V: TRBV7-6
J: TRBJ2-2
DNA: TGTGCCAGCAGCCGTGCCCGCGGGCGGGGCGGGGAGCTGTTTTTT
CDR3: CASSRARGRGGELFF

D: .
size: few
V: TRBV18
J: TRBJ2-2
DNA: TGTGCCAGCTCACCGATGATGAGCGGGGAGCTGTTTTTT
CDR3: CASSPMMSGELFF

D: .
size: .
V: TRBV6-8
J: TRBJ1-2
DNA: TGTGCCAGCAGTTACGATTTTGAGAGGGAGAATCCCTATGGCTACACCTTC
CDR3: CASSYDFERENPYGYTF

D: TRBD1
size: .
V: TRBV5-8
J: TRBJ2-7
DNA: TGTGCCAGCAGCGGAAATAGGGACAGCTCCTACGAGCAGTACTTC
CDR3: CASSGNRDSSYEQYF

D: .
size: .
V: TRBV6-5
J: TRBJ2-2
DNA: TGTGCCAGCAGTTTCCAGGGGAACACCGGGGAGCTGTTTTTT
CDR3: CASSFQGNTGELFF

D: .
size: .
V: TRBV7-3
J: TRBJ1-2
DNA: TGTGCCAGCAGCTTAGCCGGGGATCGACATGGCTACACCTTC
CDR3: CASSLAGDRHGYTF

D: .
size: .
V: TRBV11-2
J: TRBJ1-1
DNA: TGTGCCAGCAGCAAACAGGCGAACACTGAAGCTTTCTTT
CDR3: CASSKQANTEAFF

D: .
size: once
V: TRBV30
J: TRBJ1-2
DNA: TGTGCCTGGAGTGTACAGGCCGGCGGCTACACCTTC
CDR3: CAWSVQAGGYTF

D: TRBD1
size: .
V: TRBV5-1
J: TRBJ2-2
DNA: TGCGCCAGCAGCTCGGGACAGGGGAACACCGGGGAGCTGTTTTTT
CDR3: CASSSGQGNTGELFF

D: TRBD2
size: .
V: TRBV7-2
J: TRBJ2-7
DNA: TGTGCCAGCAGCCCCGAGACTAGCGGTGTGGAGTACGAGCAGTACTTC
CDR3: CASSPETSGVEYEQYF

D: .
size: .
V: TRBV9
J: TRBJ1-5
DNA: TGTGCCAGCAGCTTAGAAGGGAGGGCAAGTCAGCCCCAGCATTTT
CDR3: CASSLEGRASQPQHF

D: TRBD1
size: .
V: TRBV27
J: TRBJ2-7
DNA: TGTGCCAGCAGTTTATACGGTGGGACAGGCCAAAGCTCCTACGAGCAGTACTTC
CDR3: CASSLYGGTGQSSYEQYF

D: .
size: .
V: TRBV11-2
J: TRBJ2-7
DNA: TGTGCCAGCAGCTTAGATCTCTGGGGGGCCTACGAGCAGTACTTC
CDR3: CASSLDLWGAYEQYF

D: .
size: .
V: TRBV11-2
J: TRBJ1-5
DNA: TGTGCCAGCAGCTGGGGCGGGGGGACCGGGCAGCCCCAGCATTTT
CDR3: CASSWGGGTGQPQHF

D: TRBD1
size: .
V: TRBV15
J: TRBJ1-1
DNA: TGTGCCACCAGCAGAGGGACAGGGGCCGGAAACACTGAAGCTTTCTTT
CDR3: CATSRGTGAGNTEAFF

D: .
size: .
V: TRBV4-1
J: TRBJ1-1
DNA: TGCGCCAGCAGCCGAGAACGGGGTTTTGAAGCTTTCTTT
CDR3: CASSRERGFEAFF

D: TRBD1
size: .
V: TRBV7-2
J: TRBJ2-7
DNA: TGTGCCAGCAGTACAGCGACTTTTCCGGGACAGGGGATCTACGAGCAGTACTTC
CDR3: CASSTATFPGQGIYEQYF

D: .
size: .
V: TRBV30
J: TRBJ2-2
DNA: TGTGCCTGGAGTCGGAGTTGGGACACCGGGGAGCTGTTTTTT
CDR3: CAWSRSWDTGELFF

D: .
size: .
V: TRBV27
J: TRBJ2-7
DNA: TGTGCCAGCAGGCCGTTTCTCGAGGCCCACGAGCAGTACTTC
CDR3: CASRPFLEAHEQYF

D: .
size: .
V: TRBV11-2
J: TRBJ1-5
DNA: TGTGCCAGCAGCTTGTCAGGCAATCAGCCCCAGCATTTT
CDR3: CASSLSGNQPQHF

D: .
size: .
V: TRBV18
J: TRBJ1-2
DNA: TGTGCCAGCTCACCACTAACAGTTATGAACTATGGCTACACCTTC
CDR3: CASSPLTVMNYGYTF

D: TRBD1
size: .
V: TRBV11-2
J: TRBJ1-6
DNA: TGTGCCAGCAGCTTAACCGGGACAGCTAGCTCCTATAATTCACCCCTCCACTTT
CDR3: CASSLTGTASSYNSPLHF

D: TRBD1
size: .
V: TRBV18
J: TRBJ2-2
DNA: TGTGCCAGCTCACCGAGGGGACAGGGTGACGGGGAGCTGTTTTTT
CDR3: CASSPRGQGDGELFF

D: .
size: .
V: TRBV24-1
J: TRBJ2-2
DNA: TGTGCCACCAGTACCTCAGGGGGGACCGGGGAGCTGTTTTTT
CDR3: CATSTSGGTGELFF

D: .
size: once
V: TRBV6-2/TRBV6-3
J: TRBJ2-7
DNA: TGTGCCAGCAGCCCCTCTCGGGGGAGGTACGAGCAGTACTTC
CDR3: CASSPSRGRYEQYF

D: .
size: .
V: TRBV7-6
J: TRBJ2-1
DNA: TGTGCCAGCAGCCACCTAGCGTCCAATGAGCAGTTCTTC
CDR3: CASSHLASNEQFF

D: TRBD1
size: .
V: TRBV5-1
J: TRBJ1-3
DNA: TGCGCCAGCAGCTTGGGACAGGGGGCTGTTAACTCTGGAAACACCATATATTTT
CDR3: CASSLGQGAVNSGNTIYF

D: TRBD1
size: .
V: TRBV19
J: TRBJ1-5
DNA: TGTGCCAGTAGTAAGACAGGGAGCGATCAAGGCAATCAGCCCCAGCATTTT
CDR3: CASSKTGSDQGNQPQHF

D: TRBD2
size: .
V: TRBV7-8
J: TRBJ2-3
DNA: TGTGCCAGCAGCTTCCTCCGAGGGACTAGCGGGATAGCAGATACGCAGTATTTT
CDR3: CASSFLRGTSGIADTQYF

D: .
size: .
V: TRBV6-5
J: TRBJ1-4
DNA: TGTGCCAGCAGTTGGGGGGGCCAGGGTGAAAAACTGTTTTTT
CDR3: CASSWGGQGEKLFF

D: TRBD2
size: .
V: TRBV6-2/TRBV6-3
J: TRBJ2-7
DNA: TGTGCCAGCAGCCGCGGCTGGCTAGCGGGGGGGCTCTACGAGCAGTACTTC
CDR3: CASSRGWLAGGLYEQYF

D: .
size: .
V: TRBV15
J: TRBJ1-5
DNA: TGTGCCACCTCAGACAGCCTCAAGCCCCAGCATTTT
CDR3: CATSDSLKPQHF

D: .
size: .
V: TRBV14
J: TRBJ2-5
DNA: TGTGCCAGCAGCCAAGGTTCCATCCCAGGATGGGAGACCCAGTACTTC
CDR3: CASSQGSIPGWETQYF

D: .
size: .
V: TRBV27
J: TRBJ1-2
DNA: TGTGCCAGCAGTGGCTCCCATTCTGGTTCGGGCTACACCTTC
CDR3: CASSGSHSGSGYTF

D: .
size: .
V: TRBV9
J: TRBJ2-1
DNA: TGTGCCAGCAGCGTTTTGGGGGGTGAGCAGTTCTTC
CDR3: CASSVLGGEQFF